This entry lists 28 T cell receptor beta chains sequenced from one sample in a study of CD8+ T cells in alopecia areata. After isolation, RNA underwent reverse transcription to generate cDNA as the sequencing template. The assay was immunoSEQ multiplex PCR, and TCRdb's table has in-frame clones only and misses some. The table includes some 200,000 clones, 55% to 70% detected once. Treatment described: oral pan-JAK inhibitor, 5-10 mg twice daily. The sample here was CD4+ T cells sorted from blood, taken at week 4, from a patient treated with tofacitinib. All receptors come from a human donor with alopecia areata.

The chain recombines TRBV7-2 with TRBJ2-7; 7 bases are a match to TRBD1. The CDR3 has 14 residues. With 5 bases clipped from V and 3 bases from J, the junction kept 7 bases outside the gene matches. Germline V gives CDR1 SGHTA, CDR2 FQGNSA. The CDR3 DNA is TGTGCCAGCAGCCGAAATCGGGACAGCTACGAGCAGTACTTC. Its protein is CASSRNRDSYEQYF.

The chain links TRBV30 to TRBJ1-1, with no clear D. The CDR3 has 12 amino acids. Germline V lookup: CDR1 GTSNPN, CDR2 SVGIG (reference sequence). V lost 3 bases and J lost 4, with 9 bases in between. CDR3: CAWSQTGTEAFF. CDR3 DNA sequence: TGTGCCTGGAGCCAAACCGGCACTGAAGCTTTCTTT. Complete variable domain (other parts from reference TRBV30 and TRBJ1-1): SQTIHQWPATLVQPVGSPLSLECTVEGTSNPNLYWYRQAAGRGLQLLFYSVGIGQISSEVPQNLSASRPQDRQFILSSKKLLLSDSGFYLCAWSQTGTEAFFGQGTRLTVV.

This chain joins TRBV25-1 and TRBJ1-2; D perhaps matches TRBD1 (5 bases). V was cut by 5 bases and J by 2 bases, with 12 bases left in between. The CDR3 loop spans 14 amino acids. Germline-derived CDR1 and CDR2 are MGHDK and SYGVNS. For the CDR3, the DNA is TGTGCCAGCAGTAAGACAGTTCAAAACTATGGCTACACCTTC. Encoded protein: CASSKTVQNYGYTF.

The V and J genes are TRBV6-5 and TRBJ1-5; no clear D gene. The CDR3 runs 13 residues. Per the germline V gene, CDR1 is MNHEY and CDR2 is SVGAGI. V was pared by 0 bases and J by 7 bases, with 7 bases between. The CDR3 loop is CASSYSRSQPQHF. Written as DNA, the CDR3 is TGTGCCAGCAGTTACTCGAGATCACAGCCCCAGCATTTT.

This chain connects TRBV30 to TRBJ1-2; D not certain. Germline CDR1 reads GTSNPN; CDR2 reads SVGIG (reference sequence). The CDR3 totals 12 residues. Trimming pared 0 bases from V and 6 bases from J, leaving 8 bases between. The CDR3 protein is CAWSVGGDGYTF. In nucleotides, the CDR3 is TGTGCCTGGAGTGTTGGTGGTGATGGCTACACCTTC.

V and J are TRBV29-1 and TRBJ2-5; 10 bases are a match to TRBD1. From germline, CDR1 is SQVTM and CDR2 ANQGSEA. The CDR3 contains 12 residues. CDR3 region: CSADRGRETQYF. Written as DNA, the CDR3 is TGCAGTGCGGACAGGGGGAGAGAGACCCAGTACTTC.

The chain has TRBV30 and TRBJ2-7, with D hard to call. Looked up from germline, CDR1 is GTSNPN and CDR2 is SVGIG (reference sequence). This CDR3 contains 11 residues. Trimming stripped 3 bases from V and 4 bases from J, with 7 bases between. The CDR3 sequence: CAWRGGYEQYF. The CDR3 bases are TGTGCCTGGAGGGGCGGTTACGAGCAGTACTTC. The variable domain in full, with the rest retrieved from reference TRBV30 and TRBJ2-7, is SQTIHQWPATLVQPVGSPLSLECTVEGTSNPNLYWYRQAAGRGLQLLFYSVGIGQISSEVPQNLSASRPQDRQFILSSKKLLLSDSGFYLCAWRGGYEQYFGPGTRLTVT.

The chain joins TRBV30 to TRBJ1-3; no reliable D call. There are 15 residues in the CDR3. Germline CDR1 GTSNPN, CDR2 SVGIG (reference sequence). The V end lost 1 base, the J end lost 0 bases, and 10 bases lay between the germline ends. The CDR3 is CAWSGSGYSGNTIYF. The CDR3 nucleotides read TGTGCCTGGAGTGGTAGCGGTTACTCTGGAAACACCATATATTTT.

V is TRBV28 and J is TRBJ2-5, with 8 bases aligning to TRBD1. The CDR3 spans 16 residues. V was pared by 6 bases and J by 2 bases, with 11 bases of the junction left unmatched. Germline V gene lookup returns CDR1 MDHEN and CDR2 SYDVKM. The CDR3 DNA is TGTGCCAGCAGATTCTCCTTTCGGACAGGGCAAGAGACCCAGTACTTC. Protein: CASRFSFRTGQETQYF.

This chain links TRBV29-1 with TRBJ2-1; D ambiguous. Germline values: CDR1 SQVTM, CDR2 ANQGSEA. This CDR3 comprises 15 residues. Trimming took off 7 bases at V and 0 bases at J, with 16 bases between the two ends. CDR3 DNA sequence: TGCAGCGCTGATCCGTGGTATAGCTCCTACAATGAGCAGTTCTTC. Protein: CSADPWYSSYNEQFF.

The table lists this clone with a few counts. The chain is built from TRBV25-1 and TRBJ1-6, with 7 positions matching TRBD1. Germline V gene lookup returns CDR1 MGHDK and CDR2 SYGVNS. The CDR3 consists of 14 residues. Trimming at V came to 6 bases and at J to 6 bases, leaving 5 bases not matched to a gene. The CDR3 coding sequence is TGTGCCAGCAGCGTCAGGGGGAGTAATTCACCCCTCCACTTT. Translation: CASSVRGSNSPLHF.

V usage is TRBV30 and J usage is TRBJ2-7; maybe TRBD2 (5 bases). Germline loops: CDR1 GTSNPN, CDR2 SVGIG (reference sequence). Trimming took 2 bases from V and 0 from J, leaving 8 bases between them. CDR3 length: 13 residues. The CDR3 loop is CAWSLGLSYEQYF. In DNA form, the CDR3 reads TGTGCCTGGAGTCTCGGACTCTCCTACGAGCAGTACTTC.

This clone has just a few counts. The chain's CDR3 is CASSLRIVDQGSPLHF. DNA of the CDR3: TGTGCCAGCAGCTTGCGGATCGTTGATCAAGGATCACCCCTCCACTTT. The rearrangement links TRBV7-2 to TRBJ1-6; D uncertain. This CDR3 comprises 16 residues. Germline V gives CDR1 SGHTA, CDR2 FQGNSA. Trimming stripped 3 bases from V and 10 bases from J, with 19 bases between.

Only a few counts were recorded for this clone. The V call is TRBV29-1, the J call TRBJ2-5, with 10 nucleotides matching TRBD1. Per germline, CDR1 SQVTM and CDR2 ANQGSEA. The V gene end was trimmed by 6 bases and the J gene end by 5 bases; junction bases not matched to a gene: 6. The CDR3 has 13 residues. This CDR3 reads CSVGTGAGETQYF. Written as DNA, the CDR3 is TGCAGCGTCGGGACAGGGGCCGGGGAGACCCAGTACTTC.

This clone came up a few times. The J gene is TRBJ2-3, the V gene TRBV5-4, with D possibly called TRBD1 or TRBD2 (7 bases each). The length of the CDR3 is 16 residues. V lost 0 bases and J 5 bases, leaving 16 bases between the germline ends. Germline CDR1 is SGHNT and CDR2 is YYREEE (reference sequence). The CDR3 sequence: CASSLVRGGWGDTQYF. CDR3 sequence (DNA): TGTGCCAGCAGCTTGGTCAGGGGGGGCTGGGGAGATACGCAGTATTTT.

V is TRBV4-3 and J is TRBJ2-3; D is uncertain. The germline V gene encodes CDR1 LGHNA and CDR2 YSLEER. The CDR3 sequence is 15 residues long. Trimming removed 0 bases at V and 4 bases at J, with 11 bases between. The CDR3 protein is CASSQDLGSADTQYF. The CDR3 DNA is TGCGCCAGCAGCCAAGATCTTGGCAGCGCAGATACGCAGTATTTT.

This clone was observed a few times. The rearrangement joins TRBV4-1 to TRBJ2-1, with D possibly being TRBD1 or TRBD2 (5 bases each). Germline CDR1 is MGHRA and CDR2 is YSYEKL. The V and J ends lost 6 bases and 11 bases respectively, with 20 bases between them. The CDR3 runs 14 residues. CDR3 residues: CASSNIKQDSKQFF. CDR3 nucleotide sequence: TGCGCCAGCAGTAACATTAAACAGGACTCAAAGCAGTTCTTC.

The chain joins TRBV10-3 to TRBJ1-6, with a possible D match to TRBD1 (6 bases). Trimming took off 6 bases at V and 7 bases at J, with 7 bases between the two ends. From germline, CDR1 is ENHRY and CDR2 SYGVKD. This CDR3 is built from 12 residues. This chain's CDR3 is CAIRGQNSPLHF. In nucleotides, the CDR3 is TGTGCCATCAGAGGACAGAATTCACCCCTCCACTTT.

This chain uses TRBV5-4 with TRBJ2-1; no firm D call. Per germline, CDR1 SGHNT and CDR2 YYREEE (reference sequence). Trimming removed 0 bases from V and 4 bases from J, with 8 bases in between. The CDR3 is 14 residues long. CDR3 DNA: TGTGCCAGCAGCTTGGTTCGTGGGTACAATGAGCAGTTCTTC. The encoded protein is CASSLVRGYNEQFF.

The chain joins TRBV29-1 to TRBJ1-2; D unresolved. Deletions cut 5 bases from V and 1 base from J, with 11 bases between. The CDR3 length is 13 residues. CDR1 SQVTM and CDR2 ANQGSEA come from the germline V gene. The CDR3 region is CSVRYLLNYGYTF. In nucleotides, the CDR3 is TGCAGCGTTCGGTACCTACTTAACTATGGCTACACCTTC.

V and J are TRBV30 and TRBJ1-1, with 7 bases fitting TRBD1. This CDR3 spans 14 amino acids. The germline V gene has CDR1 GTSNPN and CDR2 SVGIG (reference sequence). Trimming at V came to 4 bases and at J to 1 base, leaving 6 bases not matched to a gene. For the CDR3, the DNA is TGTGCCTGGACCATGACAGGGCGGAACACTGAAGCTTTCTTT. Translating it yields CAWTMTGRNTEAFF. Filled out from reference TRBV30 and TRBJ1-1, the complete variable domain reads SQTIHQWPATLVQPVGSPLSLECTVEGTSNPNLYWYRQAAGRGLQLLFYSVGIGQISSEVPQNLSASRPQDRQFILSSKKLLLSDSGFYLCAWTMTGRNTEAFFGQGTRLTVV.

V gene TRBV29-1 combines with J gene TRBJ1-2; TRBD1 might be the D (6 bases). Germline CDR1 is SQVTM and CDR2 is ANQGSEA. Trimming cost V 7 bases and J 4 bases, with 13 bases left between them. This CDR3 has 12 amino acids. The CDR3 nucleotides are TGCAGCGCCGGGAGGGGGGGCTATGGCTACACCTTC. Its protein product is CSAGRGGYGYTF.

J is TRBJ1-2 and V is TRBV27; TRBD1 agrees at 9 bases. CDR1 and CDR2 (germline): MNHEY, SMNVEV (reference sequence). This CDR3 contains 15 residues. The trim removed 5 bases at V and 6 bases at J, leaving 10 bases unmatched. The CDR3 DNA reads as TGTGCCAGCAGTGCGCCGGGACAGGGCTTGGATGGCTACACCTTC. Its translation: CASSAPGQGLDGYTF.

This clone was counted a few times. The junction and the germline gene differ at one end; a read error may be behind it. V and J are TRBV10-3 and TRBJ1-4, with D uncertain. The CDR3 covers 10 residues. The germline V gene has CDR1 ENHRY and CDR2 SYGVKD. DNA of the CDR3: TGTGCCCCCCGGGTAGGAGGAAAAACTTTT. This gives the protein CAPRVGGKTF.

The rearrangement uses TRBV2 and TRBJ1-1; a weak D match, TRBD1 (5 bases). V lost 4 bases, J lost 0 bases, and 6 bases lay in between. This CDR3 is 13 amino acids long. Germline V CDR1 and CDR2: SNHLY, FYNNEI. CDR3 in amino acids: CASSVDMNTEAFF. The DNA for the CDR3 is TGTGCCAGCAGTGTGGACATGAACACTGAAGCTTTCTTT.

This clone has more than one count but fewer than ten. This sequence joins TRBV13 and TRBJ2-7; D remains ambiguous. V lost 2 bases and J 3 bases, leaving 2 bases between the germline ends. The CDR3 spans 11 residues. Germline V gene sequence: CDR1 PRHDT, CDR2 FYEKMQ (reference sequence). CDR3 sequence: CASSLNYEQYF. The CDR3 DNA sequence: TGTGCCAGCAGCTTAAACTACGAGCAGTACTTC.

The chain joins TRBV4-1 to TRBJ2-3, with TRBD2 identical over 10 bases. This CDR3 region has 17 residues. In germline, CDR1 is MGHRA, CDR2 YSYEKL. Trimming cost V 2 bases and J 2 bases; bases outside gene matches: 7. CDR3 residues: CASSQFEAGGPTDTQYF. CDR3 nucleotides: TGCGCCAGCAGCCAATTTGAAGCGGGGGGGCCCACAGATACGCAGTATTTT.

The chain uses TRBV4-2 and TRBJ2-7, with a possible D match to TRBD1 (6 bases). The V end was cut by 4 bases, the J end by 4 bases, with 17 bases between. This CDR3 is 15 amino acids long. Germline CDR1 is LGHNA and CDR2 is YNFKEQ. The CDR3 sequence is CASSPSGPGEYEQYF. CDR3 coding DNA: TGTGCCAGCAGCCCGTCAGGCCCAGGGGAATACGAGCAGTACTTC.